This passage covers 12 T cell receptor beta chains from one sample sequenced in a study of early T cells in non-severe SARS-CoV-2 infection. One entry per CDR3 protein results from TCRdb running MiXCR on the 5' RACE reads. The sample lists 84,000 or so distinct CDR3 sequences, 14% occurring once. Sequencing was done on a sample of whole blood. The receptors stem from an adult who was a healthcare worker with PCR-confirmed SARS-CoV-2 infection or an uninfected control (not recorded which).

A few counts support this clonotype. V gene TRBV6-6 combines with J gene TRBJ2-7; D unresolved. Between the trimmed V and J ends, which lost 6 bases and 6 bases, there was a span of 9 bases. The germline CDR1 and CDR2 sequences are MNHNY and SVGAGI (reference sequence). The CDR3 sequence is 11 residues long. CDR3 nucleotides: TGTGCCAGCAGCACCCCCCCCGAGCAGTACTTC. It encodes CASSTPPEQYF.

This clonotype was recorded at least ten times. The chain has TRBV29-1 and TRBJ2-7; 8 positions agree with TRBD2. Losses at the gene ends were 3 bases for V and 4 bases for J; bases not matched to a gene: 5. CDR1 is SQVTM, CDR2 ANQGSEA, per germline. The CDR3 spans 13 residues. The CDR3 is CSVDGGGKYEQYF. The CDR3 bases are TGCAGCGTTGACGGCGGGGGGAAGTACGAGCAGTACTTC.

This clonotype came up a few times. The gene calls are TRBV5-4 and TRBJ2-4, with unresolved D. Trimming shortened V by 1 base and J by 0 bases, and 5 bases separated the two germline ends. There are 14 residues in the CDR3. Germline-derived CDR1 and CDR2 are SGHNT and YYREEE (reference sequence). CDR3 DNA: TGTGCCAGCAGCTTGTGGGTAGCCAAAAACATTCAGTACTTC. It translates to CASSLWVAKNIQYF. The whole variable domain, remainder taken from reference TRBV5-4 and TRBJ2-4, is ETGVTQSPTHLIKTRGQQVTLRCSSQSGHNTVSWYQQALGQGPQFIFQYYREEENGRGNFPPRFSGLQFPNYSSELNVNALELDDSALYLCASSLWVAKNIQYFGAGTRLSVL.

This clonotype was observed a few times. The chain combines TRBV27 with TRBJ2-5; 7 bases line up with TRBD2. After removal of 1 base from V and 3 bases from J, the junction contained 2 bases not matched to a gene. The CDR3 extends over 14 amino acids. Germline CDR1 is MNHEY and CDR2 is SMNVEV (reference sequence). CDR3 sequence (DNA): TGTGCCAGCAGTTTATGGGCGGGAGAAGAGACCCAGTACTTC. Protein: CASSLWAGEETQYF.

Note on this clonotype: The junction departs from the called germline gene at one end, perhaps through a read error. The J gene is TRBJ1-2, the V gene TRBV18; D is unclear. CDR1 KGHSH and CDR2 LQKENI come from the germline V gene. The CDR3 is 15 residues long. CDR3 bases: TGTACCAGCTCACCAGGAAGCAGACCCAACTATGGCTACACCTTC. As protein: CTSSPGSRPNYGYTF.

This clonotype has only a few counts. The genes are TRBV6-6 and TRBJ1-2, with D uncertain. Looked up from germline, CDR1 is MNHNY and CDR2 is SVGAGI (reference sequence). Between the trimmed V and J ends, which lost 5 bases and 4 bases, there was a span of 14 bases. The CDR3 contains 14 residues. The chain's CDR3 is CASSQASRPYGYTF. CDR3 DNA sequence: TGTGCCAGCAGTCAAGCCTCTAGACCCTATGGCTACACCTTC.

The J gene is TRBJ2-2, the V gene TRBV10-3; D uncertain. Per the germline V gene, CDR1 is ENHRY and CDR2 is SYGVKD. V shed 10 bases and J shed 0 bases, with 15 bases lying between them. This CDR3 region has 15 residues. Here the CDR3 DNA reads TGTGCCACGACATCGACAAGAGCGAACACCGGGGAGCTGTTTTTT. It encodes CATTSTRANTGELFF.

The chain has TRBV6-1 and TRBJ2-6; D possibly corresponds to TRBD2 (5 bases). The CDR3 spans 16 residues. V lost 7 bases to trimming and J lost 3 bases, with 16 bases between them. The germline CDR1 and CDR2 sequences are MNHNS and SASEGT. CDR3 sequence (DNA): TGTGCCAGCATTCAGAGGGCGAATTATGGGGCCAACGTCCTGACTTTC. This encodes CASIQRANYGANVLTF.

The chain is built from TRBV20-1 and TRBJ2-3, with D perhaps TRBD1 (6 bases). Germline CDR1 DFQATT, CDR2 SNEGSKA (reference sequence). The V end was cut by 6 bases, the J end by 1 base, with 14 bases between. The CDR3 spans 14 residues. CDR3 nucleotide sequence: TGCAGTGCCCTCAGGGGTGAGGGCACAGATACGCAGTATTTT. Amino acids: CSALRGEGTDTQYF.

DNA for the CDR3: TGTGCCAGCAACCCGGGGGGCGGTGGGAAGTACTTC. This encodes CASNPGGGGKYF. V is TRBV7-2 and J is TRBJ2-5, with D perhaps TRBD2 (7 bases). Germline assignment: CDR1 SGHTA and CDR2 FQGNSA. The CDR3 consists of 12 residues. V gave up 7 bases and J gave up 12 bases, with 18 bases separating them.

This clonotype was seen a few times. The J gene is TRBJ2-5, the V gene TRBV18, with D unresolved. Germline V gene sequence: CDR1 KGHSH, CDR2 LQKENI. V was clipped by 6 bases and J by 3 bases, with 5 bases between them. The CDR3 extends over 11 amino acids. The CDR3 loop reads CASSQEETQYF. DNA for the CDR3: TGTGCCAGCTCGCAAGAAGAGACCCAGTACTTC.

The chain is built from TRBV14 and TRBJ2-1; perhaps TRBD2 as D (6 bases). Germline CDR1 SGHDN, CDR2 FVKESK. There are 14 residues in the CDR3. Trimming stripped 1 base from V and 5 bases from J, with 9 bases between. CDR3 loop: CASSQALANNEQFF. For the CDR3, the DNA is TGTGCCAGCAGCCAAGCCCTAGCGAACAATGAGCAGTTCTTC. The full variable domain, with the rest looked up from reference TRBV14 and TRBJ2-1, is EAGVTQFPSHSVIEKGQTVTLRCDPISGHDNLYWYRRVMGKEIKFLLHFVKESKQDESGMPNNRFLAERTGGTYSTLKVQPAELEDSGVYFCASSQALANNEQFFGPGTRLTVL.